This T cell receptor (beta chain) appears in the sequencing data of a study of blood T cells in healthy people across ages. Points from the study as a whole: Versus aged donors, long-lived donors had higher diversity and more naive CD4+ cells.

The germline V gene has CDR1 SNHLY and CDR2 FYNNEI. CDR3 length: 11 residues. A sample-barcoded 5' primer and a J-beta primer mix were used in a second PCR of about 6 to 12 cycles. TCRdb reanalysed the 5' RACE reads using MiXCR and keeps one entry per CDR3 protein. The data contain over 1,200,000 distinct CDR3 sequences, approximately 59% of them singletons. RNA extraction gave at least 5.5 micrograms of total RNA per sample. Only a few counts were recorded for this clonotype. Its antigen is undetermined. This clonotype was sampled from a man between 18 and 35 years old in good health. Material: blood. The rearrangement joins TRBV2 to TRBJ2-5; weak D call: TRBD1 (6 bases). The better agreement between TRBJ2-7 and the DNA end casts doubt on the J call. This CDR3 reads CASKRTVEQYF. The CDR3 coding sequence is TGTGCCAGCAAACGGACAGTCGAGCAGTACTTC.